This T cell receptor beta chain derives from a study of cytomegalovirus exposure and HLA in healthy donors. A word on this clone: As yet, its antigen is unknown.

Notes on the study in general: When analyzed later, the rates of TCR association showed variation by HLA locus, with DRB1 the most and HLA-C the fewest. A link between a missense DCLRE1C variant and TCR beta V- and J-gene trimming emerged from a later analysis.

Amplification used 60 Vbeta primers and 13 Jbeta primers. The repertoire was sequenced with immunoSEQ multiplex PCR; TCRdb's copy has only in-frame clones and lacks some. The sample includes 100,000 to 150,000 clones, around 80% of them seen just once. Germline-derived CDR1 and CDR2 are SGHAT and FQNNGV. V gave up 3 bases and J gave up 6 bases, with 8 bases separating them. The CDR3 totals 13 residues. The sample comprised PBMCs. The TCR comes from a female donor in good health and CMV-seronegative. The chain is built from TRBV11-2 and TRBJ2-2, with a possible D match to TRBD1 (5 bases). This CDR3 is CASSFDSAGELFF. Written as DNA, the CDR3 is TGTGCCAGCAGCTTCGACAGCGCCGGGGAGCTGTTTTTT.